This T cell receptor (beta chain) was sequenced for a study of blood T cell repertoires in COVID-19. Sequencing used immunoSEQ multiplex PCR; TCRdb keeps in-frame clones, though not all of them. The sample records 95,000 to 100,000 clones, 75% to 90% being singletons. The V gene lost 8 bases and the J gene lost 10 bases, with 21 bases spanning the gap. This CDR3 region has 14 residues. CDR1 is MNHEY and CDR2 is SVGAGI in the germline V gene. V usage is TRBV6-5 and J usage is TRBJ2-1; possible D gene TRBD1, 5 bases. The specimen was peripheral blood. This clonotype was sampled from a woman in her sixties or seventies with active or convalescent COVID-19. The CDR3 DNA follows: TGTGCCAGCCGGAACTTGGGCAGGGATCGGGAGCAGTTCTTC. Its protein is CASRNLGRDREQFF.